The 26 T cell receptor beta chains below all came from one sample that was sequenced in a study of blood T cell repertoires in COVID-19. The repertoire was sequenced with immunoSEQ multiplex PCR; TCRdb's copy has only in-frame clones and lacks some. The sample yields some 290,000 clones, about 90% seen once. Sequencing was carried out using peripheral blood. The source of these receptors is a woman between 35 and 50 years old with COVID-19, enrolled during active disease.

The chain joins TRBV5-1 to TRBJ2-5, with no clear D. CDR1 is SGHRS, CDR2 YFSETQ, per germline. This CDR3 has 14 residues. Trimming pared 0 bases from V and 2 bases from J, leaving 8 bases between. CDR3 sequence (DNA): TGCGCCAGCAGCTTGGAGACTCTTCAAGAGACCCAGTACTTC. As protein: CASSLETLQETQYF.

The chain recombines TRBV7-3 with TRBJ2-3, with 8 bases aligning to TRBD2. CDR3 length: 15 residues. From germline, CDR1 is SGHTA and CDR2 FQGTGA. V gave up 5 bases and J gave up 2 bases; unmatched junction bases: 6. DNA of the CDR3: TGTGCCAGCAGCACCCAGACTAGCGCCACAGATACGCAGTATTTT. Its protein product is CASSTQTSATDTQYF.

This chain joins TRBV28 and TRBJ1-2; 7 bases map to TRBD1. From germline, CDR1 is MDHEN and CDR2 SYDVKM. V shed 10 bases and J 4 bases; nucleotides not matched to a gene: 9. This CDR3 comprises 13 residues. DNA for the CDR3: TGTGCCACCCGTCGGGACAGCTCCTATGGCTACACCTTC. Translation: CATRRDSSYGYTF.

The chain links TRBV6-6 to TRBJ2-7; TRBD2 agrees at 14 bases. V shed 5 bases and J 11 bases; nucleotides not matched to a gene: 8. Germline V gene data show CDR1 as MNHNY and CDR2 as SVGAGI (reference sequence). The CDR3 contains 14 residues. The CDR3 bases are TGTGCCAGCAGTGGGCCGGGACTAGCGGGAGAAAAGTACTTC. Amino acids: CASSGPGLAGEKYF.

As for this clone: Mismatch with germline at one junction end may stem from a read error. The chain is built from TRBV28 and TRBJ1-3, with D perhaps TRBD1 (6 bases). The CDR3 contains 16 residues. Germline CDR1 reads MDHEN; CDR2 reads SYDVKM. The CDR3 region has the DNA TGTGCGAGCATACTTTCTTGGGGGGGCCTCGGAAACACCATATATTTT. Its translation: CASILSWGGLGNTIYF.

The chain joins TRBV7-9 to TRBJ2-1; TRBD2 matches at 12 bases. The CDR3 has 16 amino acids. Germline lookup yields CDR1 SEHNR and CDR2 FQNEAQ (reference sequence). V shed 4 bases and J 8 bases; nucleotides not matched to a gene: 9. The DNA of the CDR3 is TGTGCCAGCAGCTCAATGATACTAGCGGGAGGCGATGAGCAGTTCTTC. Translated: CASSSMILAGGDEQFF.

The chain combines TRBV5-4 with TRBJ2-7; tentatively, D is TRBD2 (6 bases). Deletions cut 2 bases from V and 6 bases from J, with 12 bases between. Germline V gene lookup returns CDR1 SGHNT and CDR2 YYREEE (reference sequence). The CDR3 extends over 13 amino acids. The CDR3 loop is CASSLGGTTEQYF. In nucleotides, the CDR3 is TGTGCCAGCAGCTTAGGCGGGACCACCGAGCAGTACTTC.

This sequence joins TRBV7-8 and TRBJ1-1; a possible D gene is TRBD1 (5 bases). CDR3 length: 16 residues. Germline CDR1 SGHVS, CDR2 FQNEAQ. V was cut by 5 bases and J by 0 bases, with 16 bases left in between. CDR3 amino acids: CASSPRGDLMNTEAFF. In nucleotides, the CDR3 is TGTGCCAGCAGCCCCCGGGGGGACCTCATGAACACTGAAGCTTTCTTT.

This clone was recorded a few times. The same CDR3 can be traced to other DNA sequences in this sample. The gene calls are TRBV7-3 and TRBJ2-1; 7 bases agree with TRBD2. The germline V gene has CDR1 SGHTA and CDR2 FQGTGA. V shed 1 base and J 6 bases; nucleotides not matched to a gene: 0. This CDR3 has 13 residues. CDR3: CASSLSGGNEQFF. The CDR3 coding sequence is TGTGCCAGCAGCTTAAGCGGGGGCAATGAGCAGTTCTTC.

This chain links TRBV19 with TRBJ1-6; TRBD1 agrees at 8 bases. The CDR3 contains 14 residues. Germline values: CDR1 LNHDA, CDR2 SQIVND (reference sequence). Trimming at V came to 6 bases and at J to 8 bases, leaving 6 bases not matched to a gene. CDR3: CASSDRGNHSPLHF. The CDR3 bases are TGTGCCAGTAGCGACAGGGGCAATCATTCACCCCTCCACTTT.

V and J are TRBV28 and TRBJ1-2; 7 bases align to TRBD1. The CDR3 runs 13 residues. The V segment lost 5 bases and the J segment 0 bases; nucleotides outside the gene matches: 0. From germline, CDR1 is MDHEN and CDR2 SYDVKM. CDR3 protein: CASSGTANYGYTF. The CDR3 nucleotides are TGTGCCAGCAGTGGGACAGCTAACTATGGCTACACCTTC.

V usage is TRBV2 and J usage is TRBJ1-2; TRBD1 aligns across 9 bases. J was trimmed by 4 bases and V by 5 bases; bases with no gene match: 5. This CDR3 region has 14 residues. In germline, CDR1 is SNHLY, CDR2 FYNNEI. The CDR3 DNA reads as TGTGCCAGCAGTATGACAGGGGGGTCCTATGGCTACACCTTC. It codes for CASSMTGGSYGYTF.

This chain links TRBV7-2 with TRBJ2-2, with D unresolved. Germline loops: CDR1 SGHTA, CDR2 FQGNSA. Deletions cut 5 bases from V and 4 bases from J, with 17 bases between. The CDR3 runs to 16 residues. The CDR3 reads CASSTELPTGTGELFF. The CDR3 DNA reads TGTGCCAGCAGCACCGAACTACCGACGGGCACCGGGGAGCTGTTTTTT.

The chain is built from TRBV7-2 and TRBJ2-5, with 11 bases that match TRBD2. The germline gives CDR1 SGHTA, CDR2 FQGNSA. After removal of 1 base from V and 7 bases from J, the junction contained 14 bases not matched to a gene. The CDR3 loop spans 18 amino acids. CDR3 nucleotide sequence: TGTGCCAGCAGCTTAGTCCCACTAGCGGGGGTCACATCGGGGACCCAGTACTTC. Encoded protein: CASSLVPLAGVTSGTQYF.

V is TRBV7-6 and J is TRBJ1-3, with D unresolved. Germline V CDR1 and CDR2: SGHVS, FNYEAQ. V was pared by 4 bases and J by 9 bases, with 10 bases between. This CDR3 is built from 12 residues. The CDR3 loop reads CASSSRAGTIYF. In DNA, the CDR3 is TGTGCCAGCAGCTCCCGCGCGGGCACCATATATTTT. The whole variable domain, filled in from reference TRBV7-6 and TRBJ1-3, reads GAGVSQSPRYKVTKRGQDVALRCDPISGHVSLYWYRQALGQGPEFLTYFNYEAQQDKSGLPNDRFSAERPEGSISTLTIQRTEQRDSAMYRCASSSRAGTIYFGEGSWLTVV.

The chain links TRBV6-2 or TRBV6-3 to TRBJ2-1, with TRBD1 as a possible D gene (6 bases). The ends were cut back, 2 bases at V and 0 bases at J, with 14 bases in the middle. The germline gives CDR1 MNHEY, CDR2 SVGEGT. The CDR3 runs to 17 residues. This CDR3 is CASSYPYRRGSYNEQFF. Written as DNA, the CDR3 is TGTGCCAGCAGTTACCCTTACCGCAGGGGCTCCTACAATGAGCAGTTCTTC.

This clone was observed a handful of times. Other nucleotide sequences from this sample produce the same CDR3. This chain connects TRBV10-2 to TRBJ1-1; no clear D gene. Germline-derived CDR1 and CDR2 are WSHSY and SAAADI. The CDR3 runs 13 residues. With 2 bases removed from V and 2 bases from J, the gap between germline ends came to 6 bases. This CDR3 is CASSESVNTEAFF. CDR3 bases: TGCGCCAGCAGTGAGAGCGTAAACACTGAAGCTTTCTTT.

The V and J genes are TRBV2 and TRBJ2-1; D perhaps matches TRBD1 (5 bases). Per the germline V gene, CDR1 is SNHLY and CDR2 is FYNNEI. Trimming shortened V by 8 bases and J by 8 bases, and 16 bases separated the two germline ends. The CDR3 sequence is 13 residues long. The CDR3 coding sequence is TGTGCCAGCTTGTTCACAGGTGTCCATGAGCAGTTCTTC. The encoded protein is CASLFTGVHEQFF.

The chain links TRBV19 to TRBJ2-1; the D gene is possibly TRBD1 (5 bases). Germline V gene data show CDR1 as LNHDA and CDR2 as SQIVND (reference sequence). Trimming removed 0 bases at V and 6 bases at J, with 12 bases between. The CDR3 is 15 residues long. Here the CDR3 reads CASSIDRAVFNEQFF. The CDR3 DNA follows: TGTGCCAGTAGTATAGACAGGGCCGTCTTCAATGAGCAGTTCTTC.

The chain combines TRBV7-2 with TRBJ1-1; D is unclear. The CDR3 runs to 15 residues. Trimming shortened V by 2 bases and J by 3 bases, and 13 bases separated the two germline ends. The V gene's germline CDR1 is SGHTA and CDR2 FQGNSA. The CDR3 DNA reads TGTGCCAGCAGCTTAATGGGAGGTGTGGACACTGAAGCTTTCTTT. Translation gives CASSLMGGVDTEAFF.

The chain recombines TRBV25-1 with TRBJ2-3, with unresolved D. The ends were cut back, 2 bases at V and 11 bases at J, with 8 bases in the middle. Germline CDR1 reads MGHDK; CDR2 reads SYGVNS. The CDR3 is 11 amino acids. The CDR3 DNA reads TGTGCCAGCAGTGAACTAGTAATGCAGTATTTT. Protein sequence: CASSELVMQYF.

CDR3 loop: CAWRGMGAINEKLFF. The CDR3 nucleotides read TGTGCCTGGAGGGGGATGGGGGCCATTAATGAAAAACTGTTTTTT. V usage is TRBV30 and J usage is TRBJ1-4, with a tentative D call TRBD1 (6 bases). Trimming pared 3 bases from V and 4 bases from J, leaving 15 bases between. The CDR3 length is 15 residues. Germline assignment: CDR1 GTSNPN and CDR2 SVGIG (reference sequence).

The chain joins TRBV5-4 to TRBJ1-1, with a weak D call TRBD1 (6 bases). Trimming took off 7 bases at V and 5 bases at J, with 18 bases between the two ends. The V gene's germline CDR1 is SGHNT and CDR2 YYREEE (reference sequence). This CDR3 has 14 residues. For the CDR3, the DNA is TGTGCCAGCGGGAGGGGGGGAGTACTTACTGAAGCTTTCTTT. Its protein product is CASGRGGVLTEAFF.

CDR3 coding DNA: TGTGCCAGCAGCTTAGGAGCGGGAGGGAGCACAGATACGCAGTATTTT. It encodes CASSLGAGGSTDTQYF. This chain uses TRBV7-2 with TRBJ2-3; TRBD2 matches 10 bases. The V gene's germline CDR1 is SGHTA and CDR2 FQGNSA. The CDR3 contains 16 residues. V lost 1 base to trimming and J lost 0 bases; unmatched junction nucleotides: 1.

This chain uses TRBV4-3 with TRBJ1-2; 7 bases are shared with TRBD1. In germline, CDR1 is LGHNA, CDR2 YSLEER. The V and J ends lost 0 bases and 2 bases, in that order; junction bases with no gene match: 6. CDR3 length equals 16 residues. In nucleotides, the CDR3 is TGCGCCAGCAGCCAAGATTTCCCAGGGGGAAACTATGGCTACACCTTC. Encoded protein: CASSQDFPGGNYGYTF.

The V call is TRBV18, the J call TRBJ2-5, with TRBD1 matching 7 bases. CDR1 is KGHSH and CDR2 is LQKENI in the germline V gene. J was trimmed by 2 bases and V by 8 bases; bases with no gene match: 11. The CDR3 length is 15 residues. The CDR3 nucleotides read TGTGCCAGCACTCAGGGACAGCTAAAACAAGAGACCCAGTACTTC. This translates into CASTQGQLKQETQYF.